These T cell receptor beta chains were read from a single sample in a study of identical twins. TCRdb independently ran MiXCR on the 5' RACE reads; one entry per CDR3 protein. In the table there are approximately 220,000 distinct CDR3 sequences, less than 8% of which are singletons. The same specimen was also included in a second study, on yellow fever vaccine responses in identical twins.

Sequences were obtained from memory (CD45RO+) T cells sorted from blood. The receptors shown here come from a woman aged 18-30 years in good health. Each CDR3 is given with its conserved first and last residue. Each record gives: J gene, clone size, V gene, D gene, CDR3 DNA, CDR3 protein. The D gene is left open where the match is weak. The size entry is marked missing in some rows and otherwise reads once, few, many or a size class.

j_call: TRBJ2-1; clone_size: many; v_call: TRBV7-2; d_call: TRBD2; cdr3_nt: TGTGCCAGCAGCTGGATAGCGGGGAGCTCCTACAATGAGCAGTTCTTC; cdr3_aa: CASSWIAGSSYNEQFF
j_call: TRBJ2-7; clone_size: -; v_call: TRBV5-1; d_call: TRBD1; cdr3_nt: TGCGCCAGCAGCTTGGCCTCCCAGGGGGCGGAGTACTTC; cdr3_aa: CASSLASQGAEYF
j_call: TRBJ2-1; clone_size: few; v_call: TRBV6-1; d_call: -; cdr3_nt: TGTGCCAGCAGTGAAATTCAGGACATTGGCGAGCAGTTCTTC; cdr3_aa: CASSEIQDIGEQFF
j_call: TRBJ1-1; clone_size: many; v_call: TRBV20-1; d_call: -; cdr3_nt: TGCAGTGCTAGAGACAGGCGGCGTAACACTGAAGCTTTCTTT; cdr3_aa: CSARDRRRNTEAFF
j_call: TRBJ2-7; clone_size: many; v_call: TRBV20-1; d_call: TRBD2; cdr3_nt: TGCAGTGCTAGGCCCGGGACTAGCTTTCTCTACGAGCAGTACTTC; cdr3_aa: CSARPGTSFLYEQYF
j_call: TRBJ2-7; clone_size: few; v_call: TRBV6-2/TRBV6-3; d_call: -; cdr3_nt: TGTGCCAGCAGCGACAGTAACTCCTACGAGCAGTACTTC; cdr3_aa: CASSDSNSYEQYF
j_call: TRBJ2-2; clone_size: -; v_call: TRBV30; d_call: -; cdr3_nt: TGTGCCTGGAGGACCAGGGCCTCATCGGACACCGGGGAGCTGTTTTTT; cdr3_aa: CAWRTRASSDTGELFF
j_call: TRBJ1-6; clone_size: -; v_call: TRBV5-1; d_call: -; cdr3_nt: TGCGCCAGCAGCTTGGCCCCCGGTCTGGGTTCACCCCTCCACTTT; cdr3_aa: CASSLAPGLGSPLHF
j_call: TRBJ2-5; clone_size: many; v_call: TRBV5-1; d_call: -; cdr3_nt: TGCGCCAGCACCCGGTTAGCGGCAGAAGAGACCCAGTACTTC; cdr3_aa: CASTRLAAEETQYF
j_call: TRBJ2-7; clone_size: -; v_call: TRBV5-1; d_call: -; cdr3_nt: TGCGCCAGCAGCTTGGCTACGGAAAGCTACGAGCAGTACTTC; cdr3_aa: CASSLATESYEQYF
j_call: TRBJ2-3; clone_size: -; v_call: TRBV25-1; d_call: TRBD1; cdr3_nt: TGTGCCAGCAGTGAATACCCTCCGGGACAGGGGGAACTCACAGATACGCAGTATTTT; cdr3_aa: CASSEYPPGQGELTDTQYF
j_call: TRBJ2-5; clone_size: few; v_call: TRBV27; d_call: TRBD1; cdr3_nt: TGTGCCAGCAGTTTATATACAGGGGAAGAGACCCAGTACTTC; cdr3_aa: CASSLYTGEETQYF
j_call: TRBJ1-2; clone_size: -; v_call: TRBV12-5; d_call: TRBD1; cdr3_nt: TGTGCTAGTGGAGCGGGACAGGGACTCTATGGCTACACCTTC; cdr3_aa: CASGAGQGLYGYTF
j_call: TRBJ1-1; clone_size: -; v_call: TRBV18; d_call: -; cdr3_nt: TGTGCCAGCTCATTTCAGGGAGAAGGTGAAGCTTTCTTT; cdr3_aa: CASSFQGEGEAFF
j_call: TRBJ1-2; clone_size: many; v_call: TRBV4-2; d_call: -; cdr3_nt: TGTGCCAGCCGATCGACAGGTGACTATGGCTACACCTTC; cdr3_aa: CASRSTGDYGYTF